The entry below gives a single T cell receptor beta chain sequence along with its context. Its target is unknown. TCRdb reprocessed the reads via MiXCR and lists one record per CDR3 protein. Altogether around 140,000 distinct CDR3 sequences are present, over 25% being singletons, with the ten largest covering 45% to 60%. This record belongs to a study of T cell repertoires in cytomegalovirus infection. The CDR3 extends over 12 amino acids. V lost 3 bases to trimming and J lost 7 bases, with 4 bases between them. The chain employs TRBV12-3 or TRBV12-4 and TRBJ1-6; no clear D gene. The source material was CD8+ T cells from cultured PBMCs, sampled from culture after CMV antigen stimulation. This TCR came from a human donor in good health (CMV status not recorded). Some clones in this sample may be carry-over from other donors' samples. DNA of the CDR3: TGTGCCAGCAGTTTTAGGAATTCACCCCTCCACTTT. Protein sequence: CASSFRNSPLHF.